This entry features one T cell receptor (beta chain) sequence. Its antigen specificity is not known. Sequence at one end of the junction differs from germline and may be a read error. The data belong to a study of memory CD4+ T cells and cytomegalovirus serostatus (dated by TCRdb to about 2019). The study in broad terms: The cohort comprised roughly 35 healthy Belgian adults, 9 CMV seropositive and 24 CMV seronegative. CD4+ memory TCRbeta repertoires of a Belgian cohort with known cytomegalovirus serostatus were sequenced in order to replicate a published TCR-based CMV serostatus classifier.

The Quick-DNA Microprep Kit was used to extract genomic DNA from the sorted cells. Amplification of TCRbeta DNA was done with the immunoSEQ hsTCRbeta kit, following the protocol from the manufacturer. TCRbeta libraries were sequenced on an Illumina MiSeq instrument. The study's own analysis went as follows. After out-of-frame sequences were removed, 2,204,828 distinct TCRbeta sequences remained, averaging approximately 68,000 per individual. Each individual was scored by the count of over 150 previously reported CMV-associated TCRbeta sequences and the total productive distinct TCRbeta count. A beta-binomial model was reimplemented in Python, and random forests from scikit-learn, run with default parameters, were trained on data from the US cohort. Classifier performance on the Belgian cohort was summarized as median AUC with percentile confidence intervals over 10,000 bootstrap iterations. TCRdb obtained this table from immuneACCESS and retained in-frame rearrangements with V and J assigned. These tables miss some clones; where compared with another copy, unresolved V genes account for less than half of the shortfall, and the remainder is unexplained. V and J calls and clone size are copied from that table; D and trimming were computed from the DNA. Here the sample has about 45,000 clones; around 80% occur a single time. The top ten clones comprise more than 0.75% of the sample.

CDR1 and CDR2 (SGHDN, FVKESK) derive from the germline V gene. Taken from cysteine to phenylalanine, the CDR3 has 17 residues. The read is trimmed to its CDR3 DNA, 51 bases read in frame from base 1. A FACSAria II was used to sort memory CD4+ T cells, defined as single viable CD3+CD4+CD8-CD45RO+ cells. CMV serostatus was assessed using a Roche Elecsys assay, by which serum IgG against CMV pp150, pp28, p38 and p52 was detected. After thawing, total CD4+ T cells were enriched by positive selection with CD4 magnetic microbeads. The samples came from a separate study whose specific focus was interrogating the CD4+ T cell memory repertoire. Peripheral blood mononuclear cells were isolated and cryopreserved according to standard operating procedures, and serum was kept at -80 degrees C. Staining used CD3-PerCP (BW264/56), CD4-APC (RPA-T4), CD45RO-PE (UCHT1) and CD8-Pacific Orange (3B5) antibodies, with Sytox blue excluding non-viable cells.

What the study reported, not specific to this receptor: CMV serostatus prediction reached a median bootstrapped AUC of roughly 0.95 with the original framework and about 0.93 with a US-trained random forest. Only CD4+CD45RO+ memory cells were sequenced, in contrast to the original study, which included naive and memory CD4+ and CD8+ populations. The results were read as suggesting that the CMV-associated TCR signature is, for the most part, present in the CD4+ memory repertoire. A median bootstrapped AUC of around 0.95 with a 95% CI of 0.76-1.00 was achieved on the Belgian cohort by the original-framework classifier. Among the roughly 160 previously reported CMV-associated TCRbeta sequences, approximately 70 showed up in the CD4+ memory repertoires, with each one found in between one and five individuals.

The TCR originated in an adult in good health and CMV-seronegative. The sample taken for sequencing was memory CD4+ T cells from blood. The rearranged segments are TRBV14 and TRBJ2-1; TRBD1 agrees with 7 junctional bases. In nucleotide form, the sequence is TGTGCCAGCAGTCAAGGGCAAGGGGGCGGATCCTACAATGAGCAGTTCTTC. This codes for CASSQGQGGGSYNEQFF.